Below, 32 T cell receptor beta chains from the same sample are listed, as sequenced in a study of blood T cells in healthy people across ages. With a J-beta primer mix and a sample-barcoded 5' primer, a second PCR ran about 6 to 11 cycles. TCRdb used MiXCR to reprocess the 5' RACE reads, holding one entry per CDR3 protein. The repertoire consists of 1.4 million to 1.5 million distinct CDR3 sequences, with roughly 40% occurring once and the leading ten covering approximately 7.9%. The sample was blood. Receptor source: a woman under 30 in good health.

This clonotype was observed a handful of times. The rearrangement joins TRBV3-1 to TRBJ2-1; 8 bases are a match to TRBD2. Trimming cost V 4 bases and J 8 bases; bases outside gene matches: 4. CDR1 is LGHDT and CDR2 is YNNKEL in the germline V gene (reference sequence). The CDR3 has 13 residues. The CDR3 sequence is CASSRSGSDEQFF. For the CDR3, the DNA is TGTGCCAGCAGCCGGAGCGGGAGCGATGAGCAGTTCTTC.

The V and J genes are TRBV5-1 and TRBJ2-5; 7 nucleotides line up with TRBD1. V gave up 4 bases and J gave up 3 bases; unmatched junction bases: 9. The CDR3 length is 15 residues. The germline gives CDR1 SGHRS, CDR2 YFSETQ. Here the CDR3 reads CASSPRDSKEETQYF. As DNA, the CDR3 is TGCGCCAGCAGCCCCCGGGACAGTAAAGAAGAGACCCAGTACTTC.

V and J are TRBV7-9 and TRBJ1-2, with D perhaps matching TRBD1 (5 bases). Germline V gene data show CDR1 as SEHNR and CDR2 as FQNEAQ (reference sequence). Trimming removed 1 base at V and 7 bases at J, with 13 bases between. This CDR3 region has 14 residues. The CDR3 loop reads CASSLVSGDGGYTF. The CDR3 bases are TGTGCCAGCAGCTTAGTCTCGGGGGATGGTGGCTACACCTTC.

This rearrangement joins TRBV6-5 to TRBJ2-7; TRBD2 agrees at 11 bases. Trimming removed 2 bases from V and 0 bases from J; junction bases left unmatched: 12. CDR1 and CDR2 (germline): MNHEY, SVGAGI. CDR3 length: 19 amino acids. CDR3 DNA: TGTGCCAGCAGTTACAGGGGGACTAGCGGAAGAACCAGCTCCTACGAGCAGTACTTC. Its protein is CASSYRGTSGRTSSYEQYF.

This clonotype was detected only a few times. The rearrangement uses TRBV10-3 and TRBJ2-3; either TRBD1 or TRBD2 may fit D (5 bases each). Germline assignment: CDR1 ENHRY and CDR2 SYGVKD. CDR3 length: 15 residues. Trimming shortened V by 6 bases and J by 2 bases, and 15 bases separated the two germline ends. The CDR3 is CAISPSSGPTDTQYF. The DNA for the CDR3 is TGTGCCATCAGCCCCTCTTCGGGGCCCACAGATACGCAGTATTTT.

The chain links TRBV27 to TRBJ2-5; tentatively, D is TRBD1 (5 bases). The ends were cut back, 6 bases at V and 3 bases at J, with 11 bases in the middle. Germline CDR1 MNHEY, CDR2 SMNVEV (reference sequence). The CDR3 is 13 amino acids. The CDR3 DNA reads as TGTGCCAGCAGATTTAGGGGCGAAGAGACCCAGTACTTC. Translating it yields CASRFRGEETQYF.

This chain connects TRBV20-1 to TRBJ2-7; D not certain. V lost 0 bases, J lost 0 bases, and 15 bases lay in between. The CDR3 consists of 16 residues. The germline CDR1 and CDR2 sequences are DFQATT and SNEGSKA (reference sequence). This CDR3 reads CSARDIGPASSYEQYF. CDR3 sequence (DNA): TGCAGTGCTAGAGATATAGGGCCCGCCAGCTCCTACGAGCAGTACTTC.

The chain has TRBV20-1 and TRBJ2-3; D is undetermined. CDR1 DFQATT and CDR2 SNEGSKA come from the germline V gene (reference sequence). The CDR3 is 10 amino acids. Trimming removed 5 bases at V and 7 bases at J, with 7 bases between. The CDR3 DNA is TGCAGTGCTGGTGCTAATACGCAGTATTTT. Translating gives CSAGANTQYF.

The table lists this clonotype with many counts. The V and J genes are TRBV20-1 and TRBJ2-7; unclear D gene. The ends were cut back, 0 bases at V and 7 bases at J, with 13 bases in the middle. The CDR3 contains 13 residues. Germline V gives CDR1 DFQATT, CDR2 SNEGSKA (reference sequence). The CDR3 here is CSARDSLLGEQYF. The CDR3, as DNA: TGCAGTGCTAGAGATAGTTTGTTGGGGGAGCAGTACTTC.

Notes on this clonotype: Germline and junction disagree at one end, which may indicate a read error. This chain uses TRBV28 with TRBJ1-2, with no clear D. Per germline, CDR1 MDHEN and CDR2 SYDVKM. This CDR3 contains 13 residues. The CDR3 DNA reads TGTGTCAGCAGTTTTAGAGAGAGCTATGGCTACACCTTC. Amino acids: CVSSFRESYGYTF.

In this sample, this clonotype turned up once. V usage is TRBV5-1 and J usage is TRBJ2-5, with TRBD2 identical over 7 bases. The ends lost 0 bases at V and 4 bases at J; junction bases unmatched: 6. Germline V CDR1 and CDR2: SGHRS, YFSETQ. The CDR3 has 15 amino acids. CDR3 sequence (DNA): TGCGCCAGCAGCTTGGGATCGGGGGGTGGAGAGACCCAGTACTTC. Encoded protein: CASSLGSGGGETQYF.

This clonotype was counted at least ten times. J is TRBJ1-5 and V is TRBV5-5; 7 bases align to TRBD1. This CDR3 spans 14 amino acids. The ends lost 5 bases at V and 5 bases at J; junction bases unmatched: 7. In germline, CDR1 is SGHKS, CDR2 YYEKEE (reference sequence). The CDR3 DNA sequence: TGTGCCAGCAGTTTAGGGCAGGGGGATCAGCCCCAGCATTTT. It specifies CASSLGQGDQPQHF.

This chain connects TRBV19 to TRBJ1-5; D remains ambiguous. In germline, CDR1 is LNHDA, CDR2 SQIVND (reference sequence). V lost 3 bases to trimming and J lost 3 bases, with 12 bases between them. The CDR3 is 15 amino acids. The CDR3 DNA follows: TGTGCCAGTAGTATTGGCGCAGGAGACAATCAGCCCCAGCATTTT. Its protein is CASSIGAGDNQPQHF. Full variable domain (missing parts from reference TRBV19 and TRBJ1-5): DGGITQSPKYLFRKEGQNVTLSCEQNLNHDAMYWYRQDPGQGLRLIYYSQIVNDFQKGDIAEGYSVSREKKESFPLTVTSAQKNPTAFYLCASSIGAGDNQPQHFGDGTRLSIL.

The chain joins TRBV2 to TRBJ2-1; 9 nucleotides align to TRBD2. V was clipped by 10 bases and J by 5 bases; unmatched bases: 15. The CDR3 is made up of 16 amino acids. CDR1 is SNHLY and CDR2 is FYNNEI in the germline V gene. DNA of the CDR3: TGTGCCACCCTAACCCTTATAGCGGGGGTAGACAATGAGCAGTTCTTC. Residues: CATLTLIAGVDNEQFF.

This clonotype was seen more than once but under ten times. The J gene is TRBJ2-3, the V gene TRBV10-3; the match to TRBD2 covers 11 bases. CDR1 is ENHRY, CDR2 SYGVKD, per germline. V shed 3 bases, J shed 2 bases, and the junction held 7 bases outside the gene matches. The CDR3 runs 17 residues. CDR3 loop: CAISEPGTSGFTDTQYF. In nucleotides, the CDR3 is TGTGCCATCAGTGAACCCGGGACTAGCGGCTTCACAGATACGCAGTATTTT.

The rearrangement joins TRBV7-2 to TRBJ1-6; D is ambiguous. Germline assignment: CDR1 SGHTA and CDR2 FQGNSA. The length of the CDR3 is 14 residues. Deletions cut 2 bases from V and 6 bases from J, with 8 bases between. The CDR3 spells CASSLSQTNSPLHF. In DNA form, the CDR3 reads TGTGCCAGCAGCTTATCCCAGACTAATTCACCCCTCCACTTT. Using reference TRBV7-2 and TRBJ1-6 for the parts outside the CDR3, the full variable domain is GAGVSQSPSNKVTEKGKDVELRCDPISGHTALYWYRQSLGQGLEFLIYFQGNSAPDKSGLPSDRFSAERTGGSVSTLTIQRTQQEDSAVYLCASSLSQTNSPLHFGNGTRLTVT.

The genes are TRBV29-1 and TRBJ1-2, with TRBD1 as a possible D gene (5 bases). This CDR3 spans 14 amino acids. The V gene's germline CDR1 is SQVTM and CDR2 ANQGSEA. Trimming shortened V by 5 bases and J by 10 bases, and 23 bases separated the two germline ends. The CDR3 is CSVSPPAGSFHYTF. CDR3 sequence (DNA): TGCAGCGTTTCCCCCCCCGCAGGGAGTTTTCACTACACCTTC.

The rearrangement uses TRBV11-2 and TRBJ1-2; no firm D call. The CDR3 has 14 residues. In germline, CDR1 is SGHAT, CDR2 FQNNGV. The V end lost 5 bases, the J end lost 1 base, and 11 bases lay between the germline ends. The CDR3 DNA is TGTGCCAGCAGCCGGGCGTTGGGTAACTATGGCTACACCTTC. It codes for CASSRALGNYGYTF.

This clonotype was seen a few times. The chain employs TRBV7-9 and TRBJ2-7; D perhaps matches TRBD2 (5 bases). V was trimmed by 0 bases and J by 2 bases, leaving 11 bases between them. Germline loops: CDR1 SEHNR, CDR2 FQNEAQ (reference sequence). This CDR3 has 15 amino acids. Here the CDR3 reads CASSLAQSGAYEQYF. CDR3 bases: TGTGCCAGCAGCTTAGCCCAAAGCGGAGCCTACGAGCAGTACTTC.

The V call is TRBV5-1, the J call TRBJ2-1; D not certain. The CDR3 is 16 residues long. Germline assignment: CDR1 SGHRS and CDR2 YFSETQ. The V end was cut by 4 bases, the J end by 0 bases, with 14 bases between. In DNA form, the CDR3 reads TGCGCCAGCAGCCCAGTCGGGCTGAGCTCCTACAATGAGCAGTTCTTC. Amino acid sequence: CASSPVGLSSYNEQFF.

The chain links TRBV9 to TRBJ2-7, with a possible D match to TRBD2 (6 bases). The CDR3 loop spans 14 amino acids. The V and J ends lost 4 bases and 7 bases respectively, with 18 bases between them. Germline V gives CDR1 SGDLS, CDR2 YYNGEE. CDR3 nucleotides: TGTGCCAGCAGCTCAGAAGGGGAGGAAGATGAGCAGTACTTC. Amino acids: CASSSEGEEDEQYF.

The chain joins TRBV29-1 to TRBJ1-1; maybe TRBD1 (6 bases). The CDR3 loop spans 14 amino acids. Germline CDR1 is SQVTM and CDR2 is ANQGSEA. V lost 4 bases and J lost 1, with 13 bases in between. DNA for the CDR3: TGCAGCGTTGCTCAGGGGAGGGGGAACACTGAAGCTTTCTTT. Translating it yields CSVAQGRGNTEAFF.

This rearrangement joins TRBV25-1 to TRBJ2-7; 9 bases line up with TRBD1. The V gene's germline CDR1 is MGHDK and CDR2 SYGVNS. The ends lost 8 bases at V and 4 bases at J; junction bases unmatched: 6. The CDR3 consists of 13 residues. CDR3 sequence reads: CASAKDRGYEQYF. As DNA, the CDR3 is TGTGCCAGCGCAAAGGACAGGGGATACGAGCAGTACTTC.

J is TRBJ2-3 and V is TRBV20-1, with D possibly matching TRBD2 (6 bases). CDR1 and CDR2 from the germline V gene are DFQATT and SNEGSKA (reference sequence). V was clipped by 3 bases and J by 4 bases, with 14 bases between them. CDR3 size: 14 residues. CDR3 nucleotide sequence: TGCAGTGCTAGGGACTATTCTCCCGCAGATACGCAGTATTTT. Amino acids: CSARDYSPADTQYF.

This rearrangement joins TRBV10-3 to TRBJ2-1, with TRBD1 matching over 8 bases. V gave up 6 bases and J gave up 5 bases; unmatched junction bases: 6. The germline CDR1 and CDR2 sequences are ENHRY and SYGVKD. The CDR3 contains 14 residues. CDR3 sequence (DNA): TGTGCCATCAGCGCAGGGGGCACCCACAATGAGCAGTTCTTC. Translated: CAISAGGTHNEQFF.

This clonotype was seen a few times. The V gene is TRBV4-2, the J gene TRBJ1-6; the D gene is possibly TRBD1 (5 bases). CDR3 length: 15 residues. The germline CDR1 and CDR2 sequences are LGHNA and YNFKEQ. The V gene lost 0 bases and the J gene lost 5 bases, with 8 bases spanning the gap. CDR3 loop: CASSQERGNNSPLHF. The CDR3 nucleotides are TGTGCCAGCAGCCAAGAGCGGGGGAATAATTCACCCCTCCACTTT.

CDR3 in DNA: TGCAGTGCATTCGGGGAGAATCAGCCCCAGCATTTT. It encodes CSAFGENQPQHF. The gene calls are TRBV20-1 and TRBJ1-5; no definite D call. V gave up 6 bases and J gave up 4 bases, with 10 bases separating them. The CDR3 is 12 amino acids. In germline, CDR1 is DFQATT, CDR2 SNEGSKA (reference sequence).

The rearrangement links TRBV20-1 to TRBJ2-1; 11 bases are a match to TRBD2. CDR3 size: 19 residues. Germline CDR1 and CDR2: DFQATT and SNEGSKA (reference sequence). After removal of 0 bases from V and 0 bases from J, the junction contained 10 bases not matched to a gene. CDR3 in amino acids: CSARDSLAGGQPSYNEQFF. In DNA, the CDR3 is TGCAGTGCTAGAGATAGCCTAGCGGGAGGCCAGCCCTCCTACAATGAGCAGTTCTTC.

This clonotype was detected only a few times. The chain combines TRBV4-1 with TRBJ2-1; 8 positions agree with TRBD2. The CDR3 consists of 16 residues. With V trimmed by 2 bases and J by 2 bases, 5 bases remained unmatched. Germline V gives CDR1 MGHRA, CDR2 YSYEKL. CDR3 in amino acids: CASSQSGGGAYNEQFF. CDR3 DNA sequence: TGCGCCAGCAGCCAATCCGGGGGGGGTGCCTACAATGAGCAGTTCTTC.

This rearrangement joins TRBV12-3 or TRBV12-4 to TRBJ2-5; D possibly matches TRBD1 or TRBD2 (5 bases each). Deletions cut 5 bases from V and 3 bases from J, with 16 bases between. This CDR3 spans 15 amino acids. CDR3 DNA sequence: TGTGCCAGCAGTACAACCGGGACCAGCAAAGAGACCCAGTACTTC. Its protein is CASSTTGTSKETQYF.

The chain is built from TRBV5-1 and TRBJ2-1; 11 bases align to TRBD2. J was trimmed by 10 bases and V by 2 bases; bases with no gene match: 5. There are 14 residues in the CDR3. Germline V gene lookup returns CDR1 SGHRS and CDR2 YFSETQ. Here the CDR3 DNA reads TGCGCCAGCAGCTTTAGCGGGGGGGCTTTGGAGCAGTTCTTC. Translating it yields CASSFSGGALEQFF.

Notes on this clonotype: The junction shows a germline mismatch at one end, possibly a read error. The V call is TRBV12-3 or TRBV12-4, the J call TRBJ2-3, with 9 positions matching TRBD1. The CDR3 extends over 14 amino acids. This CDR3 reads CASNFRTGADMQYF. CDR3 nucleotides: TGTGCCAGCAACTTTAGGACAGGGGCAGATATGCAGTATTTT.